The 25 T cell receptor beta chains below were found in one sample sequenced in a study of T-cell reconstitution after alpha-beta-depleted transplantation in children. Unique molecular identifiers were built into the TCRbeta library. TCRdb reprocessed the PCR reads via MiXCR and lists one record per CDR3 protein. The sample holds nearly 200,000 distinct CDR3 sequences; 6.3% are singletons and the top ten take roughly 4.5%. The sequenced sample was PBMCs, obtained before TCRalphabeta/CD19-depleted stem cell transplant. The receptor source for this set is a girl in the first two years of life with combined immunodeficiency, due to receive a stem cell transplant.

To note about this clonotype: A much larger clone sits a single nucleotide away, making a read error possible. The chain combines TRBV7-2 with TRBJ2-3; D could derive from TRBD1 or TRBD2 (6 bases each). The germline V gene encodes CDR1 SGHTA and CDR2 FQGNSA. The CDR3 has 14 residues. Trimming took 3 bases from V and 6 from J, leaving 13 bases between them. In nucleotides, the CDR3 is TGTGCCAGCAGCTTTCTTGGGGGGCATGATACGCAGTATTTT. Translated, it gives CASSFLGGHDTQYF.

In this sample, this clonotype turned up many times. V and J are TRBV7-2 and TRBJ2-7; D call uncertain. Germline V gene sequence: CDR1 SGHTA, CDR2 FQGNSA. The CDR3 length is 14 residues. V lost 6 bases, J lost 2 bases, and 14 bases lay in between. The CDR3 sequence: CASSWNHPTYEQYF. CDR3 nucleotide sequence: TGTGCCAGCAGTTGGAACCACCCGACCTACGAGCAGTACTTC. Together with reference TRBV7-2 and TRBJ2-7, the CDR3 gives the full variable domain: GAGVSQSPSNKVTEKGKDVELRCDPISGHTALYWYRQSLGQGLEFLIYFQGNSAPDKSGLPSDRFSAERTGGSVSTLTIQRTQQEDSAVYLCASSWNHPTYEQYFGPGTRLTVT.

This clonotype occurred many times. This chain connects TRBV29-1 to TRBJ1-2, with TRBD1 matching over 9 bases. Germline CDR1 reads SQVTM; CDR2 reads ANQGSEA. The V gene end was trimmed by 7 bases and the J gene end by 6 bases; junction bases not matched to a gene: 6. The CDR3 is 12 residues long. The DNA for the CDR3 is TGCAGCGCCGCCGGGACAGGGAATGGCTACACCTTC. This encodes CSAAGTGNGYTF.

The CDR3 DNA is TGTGCCACGGTACCGGGACAAGCAGGCAATCAGCCCCAGCATTTT. This gives the protein CATVPGQAGNQPQHF. The chain is built from TRBV28 and TRBJ1-5; weak D call: TRBD1 (6 bases). CDR1 MDHEN and CDR2 SYDVKM come from the germline V gene. V shed 10 bases and J shed 2 bases, with 18 bases lying between them. The CDR3 covers 15 residues.

This clonotype was observed at least ten times. This sequence joins TRBV20-1 and TRBJ2-1; weak D call: TRBD2 (6 bases). Germline assignment: CDR1 DFQATT and CDR2 SNEGSKA (reference sequence). The CDR3 covers 13 residues. V shed 1 base and J shed 5 bases, with 9 bases lying between them. Here the CDR3 reads CSARGRGDNEQFF. The CDR3 nucleotides are TGCAGTGCTAGAGGGCGGGGAGACAATGAGCAGTTCTTC.

This clonotype was recorded at least ten times. The rearrangement uses TRBV14 and TRBJ2-1, with D perhaps given as TRBD1 or TRBD2 (5 bases each). The ends were cut back, 0 bases at V and 9 bases at J, with 6 bases in the middle. The CDR3 runs to 12 residues. Germline loops: CDR1 SGHDN, CDR2 FVKESK. Written as DNA, the CDR3 is TGTGCCAGCAGCCAAGAGGGGGTTGAGCAGTTCTTC. This codes for CASSQEGVEQFF.

At least ten counts were recorded for this clonotype. The chain combines TRBV29-1 with TRBJ2-1, with 8 bases aligning to TRBD2. The CDR3 extends over 17 amino acids. The germline V gene has CDR1 SQVTM and CDR2 ANQGSEA. V lost 1 base to trimming and J lost 5 bases; unmatched junction nucleotides: 13. The CDR3 here is CSVEGVAGGPLNNEQFF. The CDR3 nucleotides read TGCAGCGTTGAAGGAGTTGCGGGGGGACCACTTAACAATGAGCAGTTCTTC.

Concerning this clonotype: A clone one base away is much larger, so this may be a read error. The chain recombines TRBV12-3 or TRBV12-4 with TRBJ1-1; no reliable D call. This CDR3 has 14 amino acids. The CDR3 nucleotides are TGTGCCAGCGGTTTAAGACACCAGAACACTGAAGCTTTCTTT. This sequence encodes CASGLRHQNTEAFF.

This clonotype was detected only a few times. The chain joins TRBV27 to TRBJ2-1; 12 bases are shared with TRBD2. This CDR3 is built from 17 residues. J gave up 5 bases and V 3 bases, and 8 bases lay outside the gene matches. Looked up from germline, CDR1 is MNHEY and CDR2 is SMNVEV (reference sequence). In DNA form, the CDR3 reads TGTGCCAGCAGTTTTACTAGCGGGAGGCGAACTAACAATGAGCAGTTCTTC. It yields the protein CASSFTSGRRTNNEQFF.

This clonotype was recorded at least ten times. The rearrangement uses TRBV24-1 and TRBJ2-7; the D call may be TRBD1 or TRBD2 (5 bases each). The V gene's germline CDR1 is KGHDR and CDR2 SFDVKD. The CDR3 has 15 residues. With 4 bases removed from V and 5 bases from J, the gap between germline ends came to 17 bases. In DNA form, the CDR3 reads TGTGCCACCAGTGACAACCGAGGGGCAAGAAACGAGCAGTACTTC. Encoded protein: CATSDNRGARNEQYF.

This clonotype appeared many times. The rearrangement links TRBV29-1 to TRBJ1-2, with TRBD1 as a possible D gene (5 bases). From germline, CDR1 is SQVTM and CDR2 ANQGSEA. The V end was cut by 0 bases, the J end by 7 bases, with 15 bases between. The CDR3 loop spans 14 amino acids. CDR3 coding DNA: TGCAGCGTTGAAGATTTTCAGGGATTGGCTGGCTACACCTTC. Its translation: CSVEDFQGLAGYTF.

The chain employs TRBV12-3 or TRBV12-4 and TRBJ2-2; the match to TRBD2 covers 9 bases. The CDR3 sequence is 18 residues long. V was clipped by 3 bases and J by 1 base; unmatched bases: 9. CDR3 loop: CASSLSLAGRRNTGELFF. The DNA of the CDR3 is TGTGCCAGCAGTTTGAGTCTAGCGGGAAGGAGGAACACCGGGGAGCTGTTTTTT.

This clonotype has ten or more counts. This chain links TRBV3-1 with TRBJ1-1, with a possible D match to TRBD1 (6 bases). Germline V lookup: CDR1 LGHDT, CDR2 YNNKEL (reference sequence). This CDR3 is built from 13 residues. V lost 1 base, J lost 6 bases, and 9 bases lay in between. The DNA for the CDR3 is TGTGCCAGCAGCCAAGTCGGGGGCCCTGAAGCTTTCTTT. It yields the protein CASSQVGGPEAFF.

This clonotype came up many times. The rearrangement uses TRBV29-1 and TRBJ1-1, with a possible D match to TRBD1 (6 bases). The V gene lost 5 bases and the J gene lost 4 bases, with 14 bases spanning the gap. The length of the CDR3 is 13 residues. The V gene's germline CDR1 is SQVTM and CDR2 ANQGSEA. CDR3 amino acids: CSVLSTGGTEAFF. In DNA form, the CDR3 reads TGCAGCGTTCTGTCGACAGGTGGCACTGAAGCTTTCTTT.

V gene TRBV20-1 combines with J gene TRBJ1-1; no reliable D call. The germline V and J ends were trimmed by 1 base and 3 bases, with 12 bases remaining between them. Germline loops: CDR1 DFQATT, CDR2 SNEGSKA (reference sequence). The CDR3 extends over 14 amino acids. The CDR3 DNA reads as TGCAGTGCTAGAGGCCAGGACGAGTACACTGAAGCTTTCTTT. Amino acids: CSARGQDEYTEAFF.

This clonotype was observed many times. The rearrangement links TRBV9 to TRBJ2-1; 7 bases map to TRBD1. Per the germline V gene, CDR1 is SGDLS and CDR2 is YYNGEE. With V trimmed by 2 bases and J by 0 bases, 2 bases remained unmatched. The CDR3 is made up of 15 amino acids. The CDR3 here is CASSVGDSSYNEQFF. In nucleotides, the CDR3 is TGTGCCAGCAGCGTGGGGGACAGCTCCTACAATGAGCAGTTCTTC.

This clonotype was detected ten times or more. V usage is TRBV7-3 and J usage is TRBJ2-3, with no clear D. Germline V gene sequence: CDR1 SGHTA, CDR2 FQGTGA. The CDR3 totals 15 residues. Trimming left V 5 bases short and J 0 bases short, with 12 bases between. The CDR3 region has the DNA TGTGCCAGCAGCCGGTACACGGCAAGCACAGATACGCAGTATTTT. Translation gives CASSRYTASTDTQYF.

This clonotype appeared many times. The chain employs TRBV7-2 and TRBJ2-4, with D possibly matching TRBD1 (5 bases). The CDR3 consists of 12 residues. The germline CDR1 and CDR2 sequences are SGHTA and FQGNSA. V shed 4 bases and J shed 8 bases, with 9 bases lying between them. The DNA for the CDR3 is TGTGCCAGCAGCTATTCAGGGTACATTCAGTACTTC. As protein: CASSYSGYIQYF.

This clonotype was seen ten or more times. The chain links TRBV29-1 to TRBJ1-2; 9 bases are a match to TRBD1. V was pared by 7 bases and J by 4 bases, with 7 bases of the junction left unmatched. CDR3 length equals 13 residues. Per the germline V gene, CDR1 is SQVTM and CDR2 is ANQGSEA. Written as DNA, the CDR3 is TGCAGCGCCCCCGAGGGACAGGGCTATGGCTACACCTTC. Its protein is CSAPEGQGYGYTF.

This clonotype was detected ten times or more. The chain uses TRBV28 and TRBJ2-7, with D perhaps TRBD2 (5 bases). The CDR3 totals 15 residues. V lost 2 bases to trimming and J lost 6 bases, with 17 bases between them. Germline loops: CDR1 MDHEN, CDR2 SYDVKM. In DNA, the CDR3 is TGTGCCAGCAGTTTAAAGCTAGCCGTATTTCTCGAGCAGTACTTC. Amino acids: CASSLKLAVFLEQYF.

This clonotype was seen ten or more times. The rearrangement joins TRBV7-6 to TRBJ2-5; D unclear. Germline lookup yields CDR1 SGHVS and CDR2 FNYEAQ. The CDR3 length is 15 residues. The ends were cut back, 0 bases at V and 2 bases at J, with 10 bases in the middle. CDR3: CASSLAGDGQETQYF. CDR3 nucleotides: TGTGCCAGCAGCTTAGCAGGAGACGGACAAGAGACCCAGTACTTC.

This clonotype appeared a single time. A single base separates this from a much larger clone, so it may be a read error. V is TRBV7-3 and J is TRBJ2-3; D is perhaps TRBD2 (6 bases). The CDR3 extends over 15 amino acids. Trimming pared 1 base from V and 1 base from J, leaving 9 bases between. Germline V CDR1 and CDR2: SGHTA, FQGTGA. This chain's CDR3 is CASSLRGLGTDTQYF. Written as DNA, the CDR3 is TGTGCCAGCAGCTTAAGGGGACTCGGCACAGATACGCAGTATTTT.

The table lists this clonotype with many counts. The rearrangement links TRBV2 to TRBJ2-7, with 7 nucleotides matching TRBD1. Germline CDR1 is SNHLY and CDR2 is FYNNEI. This CDR3 comprises 16 residues. Trimming at V came to 2 bases and at J to 2 bases, leaving 9 bases not matched to a gene. The CDR3 loop is CASSESLRDSTYEQYF. CDR3 DNA: TGTGCCAGCAGTGAATCTCTCCGGGACAGCACCTACGAGCAGTACTTC.

This clonotype was found many times. The V and J genes are TRBV28 and TRBJ1-1, with a weak D call TRBD1 (5 bases). CDR3 size: 14 residues. Germline V gene data show CDR1 as MDHEN and CDR2 as SYDVKM. The V end was cut by 6 bases, the J end by 0 bases, with 11 bases between. This CDR3 is CASSPQVLNTEAFF. The CDR3 nucleotides are TGTGCCAGCAGCCCACAGGTTTTGAACACTGAAGCTTTCTTT.

There are many counts of this clonotype. The CDR3 loop is CSADGNMEEQYF. The CDR3 DNA reads as TGCAGTGCGGATGGGAATATGGAAGAGCAGTACTTC. This chain connects TRBV20-1 to TRBJ2-7; D is unresolved. The CDR3 totals 12 residues. The V gene lost 6 bases and the J gene lost 7 bases, with 16 bases spanning the gap. The germline gives CDR1 DFQATT, CDR2 SNEGSKA (reference sequence).